The sequence of this T cell receptor (beta chain) was determined in a study of cytomegalovirus exposure and HLA in healthy donors. On the study more broadly: Among the 400 or so donors who were genotyped, over 70% fell in the genetic ancestry cluster that is associated with self-reported Caucasian donors.

PCR was performed using 60 Vbeta and 13 Jbeta primers. Profiled with immunoSEQ multiplex PCR; TCRdb holds only in-frame clones, not every one. The profile shows under 200,000 clones, around 84% of them singletons. Germline CDR1 and CDR2: MNHNS and SASEGT. Trimming left V 1 base short and J 7 bases short, with 11 bases between. This CDR3 contains 14 residues. This chain connects TRBV6-1 to TRBJ1-5; D is unclear. Sequenced sample: PBMCs. This TCR was recovered from a male donor in good health and CMV-seropositive. CDR3 sequence (DNA): TGTGCCAGCAGTGAAGGGATCGGGAGACAGCCCCAGCATTTT. This gives the protein CASSEGIGRQPQHF.